This entry concerns a single TCR beta chain. Its target is not known. The source of the sample is a study of regulatory T cells in long-lasting Graves disease. Whole-study findings and limits: The TCR repertoire of persistent Graves' patients was less diverse than that of newly diagnosed ones. The number of shared public clonotypes was higher in persistent patients (approximately 3,000) than new patients (around 890).

Germline lookup yields CDR1 DFQATT and CDR2 SNEGSKA (reference sequence). V lost 6 bases and J 0 bases, leaving 15 bases between the germline ends. CDR3 size: 14 residues. Sequencing libraries for TCR beta were prepared with iRepertoire HTBI primers and Arm-PCR of CDR3 regions. TCRdb re-derived calls from the multiplex PCR reads in MiXCR, one entry per CDR3 protein. Among approximately 380,000 distinct CDR3 sequences listed, less than 25% were seen once. As to time point: persistent/refractory GD, antithyroid drugs over 5 years with positive TRAb. With RNA extracted from PBMCs as input, the TCR library was made. An endocrinology department located in Xi'an, China, was where the patients came from. Collection of peripheral blood (about 8.8 milliliters) was done using EDTA tubes.

The receptor comes from a female donor with Graves disease. Material: peripheral blood mononuclear cells (PBMCs), obtained when the disease was refractory, from a patient treated with antithyroid drugs. This chain links TRBV20-1 with TRBJ2-7; tentative D call: TRBD2 (6 bases). DNA of the CDR3: TGCAGTGCGAATAGCGGAGTTACCTCCTACGAGCAGTACTTC. Translated, it gives CSANSGVTSYEQYF.